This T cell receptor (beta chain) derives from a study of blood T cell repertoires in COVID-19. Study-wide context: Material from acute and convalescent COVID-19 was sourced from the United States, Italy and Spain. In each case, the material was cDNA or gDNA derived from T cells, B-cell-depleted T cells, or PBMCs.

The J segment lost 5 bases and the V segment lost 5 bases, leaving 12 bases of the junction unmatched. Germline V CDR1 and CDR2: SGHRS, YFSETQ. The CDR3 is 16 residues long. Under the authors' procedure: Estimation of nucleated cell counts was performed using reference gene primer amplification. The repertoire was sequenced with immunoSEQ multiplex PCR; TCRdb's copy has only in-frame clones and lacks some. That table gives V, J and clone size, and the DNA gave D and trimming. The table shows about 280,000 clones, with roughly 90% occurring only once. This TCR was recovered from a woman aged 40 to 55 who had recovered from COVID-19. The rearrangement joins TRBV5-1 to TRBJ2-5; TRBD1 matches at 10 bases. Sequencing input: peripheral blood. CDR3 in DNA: TGCGCCAGCAGTTACCCCCGGGACAGGGGTTGGGAGACCCAGTACTTC. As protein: CASSYPRDRGWETQYF.